These 28 T cell receptor beta chains originate from one sample sequenced in a study of post-analysis software for immune sequencing data. General study points: In patients, TRBV5-6, TRBV5-1 and TRBV20-1 belonged to roughly five TRBV segments found more frequently than in controls.

Antigen specificity for these receptors is unknown. TCR beta cDNA libraries included unique molecular identifiers. TCRdb passed the PCR reads through MiXCR, listing each CDR3 protein once. The sample holds about 460,000 distinct CDR3 sequences, roughly 46% seen once. The sample comprised blood. Receptors originate from a girl aged 10-17 years with multiple sclerosis.

The chain uses TRBV7-9 and TRBJ2-1, with 7 bases fitting TRBD1. The CDR3 totals 15 residues. Germline CDR1 SEHNR, CDR2 FQNEAQ (reference sequence). J gave up 5 bases and V 2 bases, and 6 bases lay outside the gene matches. The CDR3 DNA sequence: TGTGCCAGCAGCTTACCCGACAGGGTCAACAATGAGCAGTTCTTC. Its translation: CASSLPDRVNNEQFF.

This clonotype was seen more than once but under ten times. The gene calls are TRBV3-1 and TRBJ2-3; TRBD2 matches at 8 bases. Germline-derived CDR1 and CDR2 are LGHDT and YNNKEL (reference sequence). The CDR3 sequence is 16 residues long. After removal of 6 bases from V and 3 bases from J, the junction contained 11 bases not matched to a gene. The CDR3 sequence is CASSQVSGRLTDTQYF. CDR3 nucleotides: TGTGCCAGCAGTCAGGTCAGCGGGAGATTGACAGATACGCAGTATTTT.

This clonotype was recorded a few times. This chain uses TRBV9 with TRBJ2-3; D remains unclear. This CDR3 region has 13 residues. The ends were cut back, 4 bases at V and 2 bases at J, with 8 bases in the middle. CDR1 is SGDLS and CDR2 is YYNGEE in the germline V gene. The CDR3 region has the DNA TGTGCCAGCAGCACACCGACCACAGATACGCAGTATTTT. Protein product: CASSTPTTDTQYF.

The chain employs TRBV7-2 and TRBJ2-5; D not resolved. The J call may be mistaken, given a closer DNA end match to TRBJ2-7. The CDR3 extends over 14 amino acids. The germline CDR1 and CDR2 sequences are SGHTA and FQGNSA. CDR3 bases: TGTGCCAGCACCATCTCAGGTCAGCGCTACGAGCAGTACTTC. This sequence encodes CASTISGQRYEQYF.

The chain carries TRBV20-1 and TRBJ1-1; no clear D. The germline gives CDR1 DFQATT, CDR2 SNEGSKA (reference sequence). Trimming stripped 5 bases from V and 0 bases from J, with 16 bases between. CDR3 length: 15 amino acids. CDR3 in DNA: TGCAGTGCTCCCCCGGCGGGAAGGGTGAACACTGAAGCTTTCTTT. Its protein is CSAPPAGRVNTEAFF.

This clonotype was seen more than once but under ten times. This chain connects TRBV3-1 to TRBJ2-1; D remains unclear. V lost 3 bases to trimming and J lost 7 bases, with 10 bases between them. The length of the CDR3 is 13 residues. CDR1 and CDR2 from the germline V gene are LGHDT and YNNKEL (reference sequence). CDR3 loop: CASSHLSYNEQFF. CDR3 nucleotide sequence: TGTGCCAGCAGCCATCTTAGCTATAATGAGCAGTTCTTC.

The V gene is TRBV3-1, the J gene TRBJ2-3; no reliable D call. V dropped 0 bases and J dropped 3 bases, with 7 bases sitting between them. Germline loops: CDR1 LGHDT, CDR2 YNNKEL (reference sequence). This CDR3 is 14 amino acids long. DNA of the CDR3: TGTGCCAGCAGCCAAGATTGGGAAACAGATACGCAGTATTTT. Translation gives CASSQDWETDTQYF.

Only a few counts were recorded for this clonotype. The rearrangement links TRBV7-9 to TRBJ1-2; weak D call: TRBD1 (5 bases). Germline V gene lookup returns CDR1 SEHNR and CDR2 FQNEAQ (reference sequence). V lost 4 bases and J 3 bases, leaving 12 bases between the germline ends. The CDR3 runs to 14 residues. CDR3 nucleotide sequence: TGTGCCAGCAGCTCTTCGGGGGGGTACTATGGCTACACCTTC. Its protein is CASSSSGGYYGYTF. The full variable domain, with the rest looked up from reference TRBV7-9 and TRBJ1-2, is DTGVSQNPRHKITKRGQNVTFRCDPISEHNRLYWYRQTLGQGPEFLTYFQNEAQLEKSRLLSDRFSAERPKGSFSTLEIQRTEQGDSAMYLCASSSSGGYYGYTFGSGTRLTVV.

The V gene is TRBV25-1, the J gene TRBJ2-7; D is unresolved. Germline V gene lookup returns CDR1 MGHDK and CDR2 SYGVNS. V was shortened by 1 base and J by 3 bases, with 10 bases between the two germline ends. This CDR3 contains 14 residues. The CDR3 nucleotides read TGTGCCAGCAGTGAATTAGGGAAGGACTACGAGCAGTACTTC. This sequence encodes CASSELGKDYEQYF.

This clonotype was seen only a few times. J is TRBJ2-1 and V is TRBV4-2, with 16 bases that match TRBD2. Looked up from germline, CDR1 is LGHNA and CDR2 is YNFKEQ. V was clipped by 3 bases and J by 1 base; unmatched bases: 12. This CDR3 is built from 21 residues. This CDR3 reads CASSQQAGLAGGPGSYNEQFF. Here the CDR3 DNA reads TGTGCCAGCAGCCAGCAGGCGGGACTAGCGGGAGGGCCAGGGTCCTACAATGAGCAGTTCTTC.

This rearrangement joins TRBV6-1 to TRBJ2-5; no clear D gene. The germline V gene encodes CDR1 MNHNS and CDR2 SASEGT. This CDR3 has 11 amino acids. V dropped 7 bases and J dropped 3 bases, with 6 bases sitting between them. CDR3 coding DNA: TGTGCCAGCAACCGGAAAGAGACCCAGTACTTC. It codes for CASNRKETQYF.

The chain uses TRBV20-1 and TRBJ2-7; weak D call: TRBD2 (6 bases). CDR3 length equals 11 residues. V was shortened by 6 bases and J by 4 bases, with 10 bases between the two germline ends. Germline V gives CDR1 DFQATT, CDR2 SNEGSKA (reference sequence). CDR3 in amino acids: CSANGRYEQYF. For the CDR3, the DNA is TGCAGTGCGAACGGGAGATACGAGCAGTACTTC.

The chain joins TRBV7-9 to TRBJ2-1, with unresolved D. The CDR3 is 10 amino acids. V dropped 4 bases and J dropped 10 bases, with 5 bases sitting between them. Per germline, CDR1 SEHNR and CDR2 FQNEAQ (reference sequence). The CDR3 nucleotides read TGTGCCAGCAGCTCCGGGGAGCAGTTCTTC. Its protein product is CASSSGEQFF.

The CDR3 DNA is TGTGCCAGCAGTATACTACAGGAGATGAACACTGAAGCTTTCTTT. This encodes CASSILQEMNTEAFF. The rearrangement links TRBV7-2 to TRBJ1-1; a weak D match, TRBD1 (5 bases). CDR1 and CDR2 from the germline V gene are SGHTA and FQGNSA. Trimming took off 6 bases at V and 0 bases at J, with 14 bases between the two ends. This CDR3 has 15 amino acids.

This sequence joins TRBV6-5 and TRBJ1-6; TRBD1 is a possible D gene (5 bases). There are 14 residues in the CDR3. V lost 6 bases and J lost 9, with 15 bases in between. Germline V CDR1 and CDR2: MNHEY, SVGAGI. The CDR3 sequence: CASRRGAQGSPLHF. The DNA for the CDR3 is TGTGCCAGCAGGCGCGGAGCCCAGGGTTCACCCCTCCACTTT.

Only a few counts were recorded for this clonotype. The chain uses TRBV9 and TRBJ2-1; D gene ambiguous. Trimming cost V 0 bases and J 7 bases, with 8 bases left between them. CDR1 is SGDLS and CDR2 is YYNGEE in the germline V gene. The CDR3 has 13 residues. The chain's CDR3 is CASSVGLPNEQFF. The CDR3 DNA sequence: TGTGCCAGCAGCGTAGGCCTGCCGAATGAGCAGTTCTTC.

The rearrangement uses TRBV5-1 and TRBJ2-1, with D tentatively TRBD1 or TRBD2 (5 bases each). The germline V gene encodes CDR1 SGHRS and CDR2 YFSETQ. Deletions cut 0 bases from V and 8 bases from J, with 15 bases between. The CDR3 is 15 residues long. DNA of the CDR3: TGCGCCAGCAGCTTGGGGGTGGGCACGGGGCATGAGCAGTTCTTC. Translated: CASSLGVGTGHEQFF.

This clonotype has only a few counts. The rearrangement links TRBV9 to TRBJ2-2; D possibly matches TRBD1 or TRBD2 (5 bases each). CDR1 SGDLS and CDR2 YYNGEE come from the germline V gene. The CDR3 loop spans 15 amino acids. The V gene lost 9 bases and the J gene lost 7 bases, with 22 bases spanning the gap. The CDR3 protein is CATTRDATKSGELFF. The DNA for the CDR3 is TGTGCCACGACCCGGGACGCGACAAAGAGCGGGGAGCTGTTTTTT.

This clonotype was picked up a small number of times. CDR3 DNA: TGCGCCTCCAGTCAATGGGTCCAAGAGACCCAGTACTTC. Translating it yields CASSQWVQETQYF. The V gene is TRBV4-1, the J gene TRBJ2-5; D not resolved. V shed 11 bases and J shed 1 base, with 14 bases lying between them. This CDR3 is 13 amino acids long. The germline gives CDR1 MGHRA, CDR2 YSYEKL.

The rearrangement joins TRBV7-9 to TRBJ2-1; 7 bases are shared with TRBD1. CDR3 size: 15 residues. With V trimmed by 6 bases and J by 4 bases, 9 bases remained unmatched. Germline assignment: CDR1 SEHNR and CDR2 FQNEAQ (reference sequence). CDR3 nucleotide sequence: TGTGCCAGCAGAGATCGACAGGGACCTTACAATGAGCAGTTCTTC. It yields the protein CASRDRQGPYNEQFF.

J is TRBJ2-7 and V is TRBV27; D not resolved. Germline V CDR1 and CDR2: MNHEY, SMNVEV (reference sequence). This CDR3 spans 13 amino acids. V was trimmed by 2 bases and J by 9 bases, leaving 14 bases between them. The chain's CDR3 is CASSLRWGNGQYF. CDR3 nucleotide sequence: TGTGCCAGCAGTTTACGTTGGGGTAACGGGCAGTACTTC.

This clonotype has just a few counts. The gene calls are TRBV5-1 and TRBJ2-7; tentative D call: TRBD2 (5 bases). The V gene's germline CDR1 is SGHRS and CDR2 YFSETQ. This CDR3 region has 15 residues. V gave up 3 bases and J gave up 4 bases, with 17 bases separating them. The CDR3 DNA follows: TGCGCCAGCAGCTCGGGGTCTCCCGTCCCATACGAGCAGTACTTC. It yields the protein CASSSGSPVPYEQYF.

This clonotype appeared a few times. J is TRBJ2-7 and V is TRBV6-5; TRBD1 is a possible D gene (6 bases). This CDR3 has 14 amino acids. Between the trimmed V and J ends, which lost 1 base and 2 bases, there was a span of 9 bases. CDR1 and CDR2 (germline): MNHEY, SVGAGI. The CDR3, as DNA: TGTGCCAGCAGTTACTTTGGGACACCCTACGAGCAGTACTTC. This gives the protein CASSYFGTPYEQYF.

The table lists this clonotype with a few counts. This rearrangement joins TRBV6-5 to TRBJ2-3, with D perhaps TRBD2 (6 bases). The CDR3 length is 16 residues. V was clipped by 5 bases and J by 2 bases, with 17 bases between them. Germline lookup yields CDR1 MNHEY and CDR2 SVGAGI. Here the CDR3 reads CASSRSIAEDTDTQYF. In DNA form, the CDR3 reads TGTGCCAGCAGTCGTTCGATAGCGGAAGACACAGATACGCAGTATTTT.

This clonotype was seen a handful of times. The CDR3 bases are TGCAGTGCCTCGGGACTAGCGGGATCAGGCACAGATACGCAGTATTTT. Its protein is CSASGLAGSGTDTQYF. The V call is TRBV20-1, the J call TRBJ2-3; TRBD2 aligns across 13 bases. Germline trimming cut 6 bases from V and 1 base from J; bases unmatched to any gene: 7. The CDR3 length is 16 residues. CDR1 is DFQATT, CDR2 SNEGSKA, per germline (reference sequence).

The chain carries TRBV29-1 and TRBJ1-2, with unresolved D. With 0 bases removed from V and 7 bases from J, the gap between germline ends came to 6 bases. The CDR3 spans 11 residues. Germline V gives CDR1 SQVTM, CDR2 ANQGSEA. The CDR3 here is CSVEERVGYTF. The CDR3 DNA reads TGCAGCGTTGAAGAAAGGGTTGGCTACACCTTC.

The chain has TRBV9 and TRBJ1-5; D call uncertain. The CDR3 length is 15 residues. Between the trimmed V and J ends, which lost 0 bases and 0 bases, there was a span of 7 bases. Per germline, CDR1 SGDLS and CDR2 YYNGEE. The CDR3 reads CASSVDGHSNQPQHF. For the CDR3, the DNA is TGTGCCAGCAGCGTAGATGGGCATAGCAATCAGCCCCAGCATTTT.

The J gene is TRBJ2-7, the V gene TRBV3-1; the match to TRBD1 covers 9 bases. V lost 3 bases, J lost 6 bases, and 3 bases stayed unmatched. Germline loops: CDR1 LGHDT, CDR2 YNNKEL (reference sequence). This CDR3 is 13 amino acids long. CDR3 nucleotide sequence: TGTGCCAGCAGCCACGCGGACAGGGGCGAGCAGTACTTC. Its protein is CASSHADRGEQYF.